The clone carrying this T cell receptor beta chain occurred a few times. The antigen is undetermined. The data were taken from a study of graft-versus-host responses after intestinal transplantation. Notes on the study in general: Among recipient marrow samples, GvH clones were found; some appeared first in ileum or blood. Within allografts, high graft-versus-host to host-versus-graft clonal ratios were seen among patients with graft-donor T cell macrochimerism.

V was clipped by 4 bases and J by 5 bases; unmatched bases: 8. The germline V gene encodes CDR1 SGHVS and CDR2 FNYEAQ. This CDR3 is built from 15 residues. Only in-frame clones appear in the TCRdb table, and some are missing; sequencing was by immunoSEQ multiplex PCR. The sample lists about 97,000 clones; 80% to 95% were seen once. The TCR was taken from a human patient who received an intestinal transplant, so some T cells may come from the graft donor. The source was PBMCs, collected roughly 68 weeks after intestinal transplant. This sequence joins TRBV7-6 and TRBJ2-5, with TRBD2 identical over 9 bases. CDR3 nucleotides: TGTGCCAGCAGCTACGGAGCGGGGGGCCAGGAGACCCAGTACTTC. It specifies CASSYGAGGQETQYF.